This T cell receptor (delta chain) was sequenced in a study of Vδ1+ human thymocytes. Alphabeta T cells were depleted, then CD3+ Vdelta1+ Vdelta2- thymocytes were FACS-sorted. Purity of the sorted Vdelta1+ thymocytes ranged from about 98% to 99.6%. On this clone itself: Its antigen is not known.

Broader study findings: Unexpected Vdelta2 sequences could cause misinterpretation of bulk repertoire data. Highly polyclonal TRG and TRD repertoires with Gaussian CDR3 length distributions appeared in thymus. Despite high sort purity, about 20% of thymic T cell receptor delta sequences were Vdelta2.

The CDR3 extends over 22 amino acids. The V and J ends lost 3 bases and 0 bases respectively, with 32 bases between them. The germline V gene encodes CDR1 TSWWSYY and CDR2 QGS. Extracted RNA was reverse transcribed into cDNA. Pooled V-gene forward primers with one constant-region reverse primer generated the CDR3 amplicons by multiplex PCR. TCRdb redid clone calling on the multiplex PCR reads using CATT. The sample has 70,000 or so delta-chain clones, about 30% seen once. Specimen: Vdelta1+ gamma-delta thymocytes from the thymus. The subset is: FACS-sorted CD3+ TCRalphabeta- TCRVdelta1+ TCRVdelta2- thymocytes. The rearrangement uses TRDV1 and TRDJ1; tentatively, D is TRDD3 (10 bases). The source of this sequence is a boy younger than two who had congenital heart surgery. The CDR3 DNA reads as TGTGCTCTTGGGGACCGCGGCCTTCCTACAGTGGGGGATACCACGTACACCGATAAACTCATCTTT. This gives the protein CALGDRGLPTVGDTTYTDKLIF.